Sequencing of this T cell receptor beta chain was carried out in a study of patients and donors after allogeneic stem cell transplantation. In TCRdb, the RT-PCR reads were re-called with MiXCR into one record per CDR3 protein. The data contain about a million distinct CDR3 sequences, about 20% of them seen just once; the ten biggest clones take up around 6%. The material sequenced was blood, either unsorted or a sorted T cell fraction (not recorded which). The TCR originated in a human donor who was either an allogeneic HSCT recipient or a stem cell or donor lymphocyte infusion donor (not recorded which). It is not recorded whose cells these are; they may come from a transplant donor.

The CDR3 spells CASSLNSRRVWETQYF. CDR3 sequence (DNA): TGCGCCAGCAGCTTGAACTCTCGCAGGGTGTGGGAGACCCAGTACTTC. The chain couples TRBV5-1 to TRBJ2-5; D might be TRBD1 (5 bases). The CDR3 loop spans 16 amino acids. The germline V and J ends were trimmed by 1 base and 5 bases, with 18 bases remaining between them. In germline, CDR1 is SGHRS, CDR2 YFSETQ.